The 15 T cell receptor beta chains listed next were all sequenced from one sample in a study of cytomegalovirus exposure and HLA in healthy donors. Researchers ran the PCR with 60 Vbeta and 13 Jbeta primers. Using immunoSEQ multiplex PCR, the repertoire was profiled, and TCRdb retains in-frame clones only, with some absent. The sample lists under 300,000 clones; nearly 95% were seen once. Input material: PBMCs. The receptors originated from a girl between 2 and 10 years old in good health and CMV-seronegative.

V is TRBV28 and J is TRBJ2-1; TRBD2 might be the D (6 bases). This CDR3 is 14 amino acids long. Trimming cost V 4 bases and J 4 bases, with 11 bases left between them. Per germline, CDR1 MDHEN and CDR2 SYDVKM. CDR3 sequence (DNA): TGTGCCAGCAGTTGGAGGGGATTTTACAATGAGCAGTTCTTC. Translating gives CASSWRGFYNEQFF.

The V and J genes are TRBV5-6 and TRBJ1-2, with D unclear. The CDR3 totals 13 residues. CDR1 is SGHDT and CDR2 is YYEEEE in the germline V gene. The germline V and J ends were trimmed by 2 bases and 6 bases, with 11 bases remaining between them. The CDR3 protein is CASSLGRNHGYTF. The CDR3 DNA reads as TGTGCCAGCAGCTTAGGCAGGAACCATGGCTACACCTTC.

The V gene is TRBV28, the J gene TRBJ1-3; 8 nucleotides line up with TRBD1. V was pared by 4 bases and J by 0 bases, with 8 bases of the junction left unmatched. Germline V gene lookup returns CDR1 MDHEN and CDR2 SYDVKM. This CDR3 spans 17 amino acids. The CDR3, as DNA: TGTGCCAGCAGTTCCTGGGACAGGCTAAGCTCTGGAAACACCATATATTTT. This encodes CASSSWDRLSSGNTIYF.

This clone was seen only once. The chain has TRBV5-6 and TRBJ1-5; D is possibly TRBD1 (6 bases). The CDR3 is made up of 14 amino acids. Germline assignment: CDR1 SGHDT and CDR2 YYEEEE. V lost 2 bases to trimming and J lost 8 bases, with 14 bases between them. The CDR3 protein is CASSFWGGMKPQHF. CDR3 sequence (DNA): TGTGCCAGCAGCTTTTGGGGGGGCATGAAGCCCCAGCATTTT. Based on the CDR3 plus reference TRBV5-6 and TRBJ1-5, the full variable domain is DAGVTQSPTHLIKTRGQQVTLRCSPKSGHDTVSWYQQALGQGPQFIFQYYEEEERQRGNFPDRFSGHQFPNYSSELNVNALLLGDSALYLCASSFWGGMKPQHFGDGTRLSIL.

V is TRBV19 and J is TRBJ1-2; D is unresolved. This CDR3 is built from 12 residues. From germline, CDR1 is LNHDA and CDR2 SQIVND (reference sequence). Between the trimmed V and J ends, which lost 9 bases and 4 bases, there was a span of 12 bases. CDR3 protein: CASNAEVYGYTF. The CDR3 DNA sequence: TGTGCCAGCAATGCGGAGGTCTATGGCTACACCTTC.

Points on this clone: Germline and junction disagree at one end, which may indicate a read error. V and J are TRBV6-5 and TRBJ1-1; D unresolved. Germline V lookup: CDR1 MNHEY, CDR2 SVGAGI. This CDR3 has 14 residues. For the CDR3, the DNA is TGTGCCAGCAGTTACCTTCGGTCGAACAGTGAAGCTTTCTTT. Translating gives CASSYLRSNSEAFF.

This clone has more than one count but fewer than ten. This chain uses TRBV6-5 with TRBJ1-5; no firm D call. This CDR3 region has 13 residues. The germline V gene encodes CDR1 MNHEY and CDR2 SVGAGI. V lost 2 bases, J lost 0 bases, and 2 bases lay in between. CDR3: CASSYRSNQPQHF. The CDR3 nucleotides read TGTGCCAGCAGTTACCGTAGCAATCAGCCCCAGCATTTT.

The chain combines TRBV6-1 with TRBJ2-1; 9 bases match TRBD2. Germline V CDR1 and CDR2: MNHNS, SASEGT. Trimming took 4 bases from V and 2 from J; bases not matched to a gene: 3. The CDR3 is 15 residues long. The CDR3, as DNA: TGTGCCAGCAGTGTAGCGGGAGTCACCTACAATGAGCAGTTCTTC. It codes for CASSVAGVTYNEQFF.

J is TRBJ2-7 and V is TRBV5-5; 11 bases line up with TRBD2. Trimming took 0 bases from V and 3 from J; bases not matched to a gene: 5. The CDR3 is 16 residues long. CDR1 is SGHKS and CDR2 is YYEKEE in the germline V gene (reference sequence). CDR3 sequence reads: CASSLETSGRGYEQYF. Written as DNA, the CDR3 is TGTGCCAGCAGCTTGGAAACTAGCGGGAGAGGCTACGAGCAGTACTTC.

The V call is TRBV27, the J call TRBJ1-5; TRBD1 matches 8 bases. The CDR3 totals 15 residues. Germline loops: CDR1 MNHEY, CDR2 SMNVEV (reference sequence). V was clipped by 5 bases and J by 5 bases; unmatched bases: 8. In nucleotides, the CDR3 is TGTGCCAGCAGTCCAACCGGACAGGGCCATCAGCCCCAGCATTTT. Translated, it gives CASSPTGQGHQPQHF.

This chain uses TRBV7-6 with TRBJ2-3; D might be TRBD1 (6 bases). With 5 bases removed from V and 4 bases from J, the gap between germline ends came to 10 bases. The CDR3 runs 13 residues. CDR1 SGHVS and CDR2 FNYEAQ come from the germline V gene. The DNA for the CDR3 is TGTGCCAGCAGCCTCCCAGGGGCAGATACGCAGTATTTT. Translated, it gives CASSLPGADTQYF.

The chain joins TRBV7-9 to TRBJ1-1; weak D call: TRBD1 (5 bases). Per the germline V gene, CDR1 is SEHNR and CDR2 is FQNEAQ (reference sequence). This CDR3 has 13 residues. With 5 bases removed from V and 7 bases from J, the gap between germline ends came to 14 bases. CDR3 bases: TGTGCCAGCAGCCCTCGGGTAGGGGTTGAAGCTTTCTTT. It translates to CASSPRVGVEAFF.

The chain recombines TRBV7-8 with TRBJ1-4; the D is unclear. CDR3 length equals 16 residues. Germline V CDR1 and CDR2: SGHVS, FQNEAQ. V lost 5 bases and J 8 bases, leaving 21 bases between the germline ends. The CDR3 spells CASSQDLGGEGEKLFF. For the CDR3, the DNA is TGTGCCAGCAGCCAAGATTTAGGTGGGGAGGGCGAAAAACTGTTTTTT.

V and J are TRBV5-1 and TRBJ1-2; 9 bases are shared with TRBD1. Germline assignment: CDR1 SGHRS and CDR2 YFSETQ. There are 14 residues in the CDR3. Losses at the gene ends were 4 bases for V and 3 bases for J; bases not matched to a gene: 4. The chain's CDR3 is CASSPGQGHYGYTF. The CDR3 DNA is TGCGCCAGCAGCCCGGGACAGGGTCACTATGGCTACACCTTC.

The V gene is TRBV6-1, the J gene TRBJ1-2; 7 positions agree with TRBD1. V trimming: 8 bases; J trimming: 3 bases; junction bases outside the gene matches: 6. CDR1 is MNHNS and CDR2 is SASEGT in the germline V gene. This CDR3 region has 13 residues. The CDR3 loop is CASSKGADYGYTF. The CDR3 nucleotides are TGTGCCAGCTCCAAGGGGGCTGACTATGGCTACACCTTC.